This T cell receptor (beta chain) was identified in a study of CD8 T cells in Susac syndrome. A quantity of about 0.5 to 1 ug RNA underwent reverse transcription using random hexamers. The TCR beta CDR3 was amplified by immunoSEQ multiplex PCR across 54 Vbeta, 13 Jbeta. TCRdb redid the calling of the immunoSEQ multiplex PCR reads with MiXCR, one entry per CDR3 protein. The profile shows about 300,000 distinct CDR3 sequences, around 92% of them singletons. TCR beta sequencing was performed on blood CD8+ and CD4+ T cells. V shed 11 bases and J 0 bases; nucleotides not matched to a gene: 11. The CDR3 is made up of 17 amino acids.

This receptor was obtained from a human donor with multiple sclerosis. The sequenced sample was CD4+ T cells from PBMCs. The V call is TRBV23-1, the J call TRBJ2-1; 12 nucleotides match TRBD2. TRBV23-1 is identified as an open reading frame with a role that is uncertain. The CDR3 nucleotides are TGCGCCGGATCCCTGGGACTAGCGGGTACCTCCTACAATGAGCAGTTCTTC. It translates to CAGSLGLAGTSYNEQFF.